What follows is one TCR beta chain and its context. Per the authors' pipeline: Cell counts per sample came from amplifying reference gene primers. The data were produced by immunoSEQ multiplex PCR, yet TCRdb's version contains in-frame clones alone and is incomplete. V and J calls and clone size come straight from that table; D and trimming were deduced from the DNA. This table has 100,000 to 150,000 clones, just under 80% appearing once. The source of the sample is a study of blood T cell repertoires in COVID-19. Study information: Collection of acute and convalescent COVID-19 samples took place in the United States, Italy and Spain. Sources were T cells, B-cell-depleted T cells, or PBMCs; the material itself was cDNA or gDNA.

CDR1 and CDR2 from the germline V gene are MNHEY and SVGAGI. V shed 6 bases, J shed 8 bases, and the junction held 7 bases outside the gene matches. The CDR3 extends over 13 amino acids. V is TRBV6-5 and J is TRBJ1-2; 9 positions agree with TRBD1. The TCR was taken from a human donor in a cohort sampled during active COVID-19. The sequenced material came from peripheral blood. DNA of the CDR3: TGTGCCAGCAGGCTTACAGGGGGCGCCGGCTACACCTTC. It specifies CASRLTGGAGYTF.